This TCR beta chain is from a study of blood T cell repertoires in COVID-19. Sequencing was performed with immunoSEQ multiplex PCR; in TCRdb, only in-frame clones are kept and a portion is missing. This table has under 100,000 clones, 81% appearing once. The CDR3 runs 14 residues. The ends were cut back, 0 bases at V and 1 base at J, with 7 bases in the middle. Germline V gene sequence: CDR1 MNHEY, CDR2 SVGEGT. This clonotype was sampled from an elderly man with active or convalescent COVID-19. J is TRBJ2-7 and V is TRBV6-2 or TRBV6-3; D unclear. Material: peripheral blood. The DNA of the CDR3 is TGTGCCAGCAGTTACTCGAGTGCATCCTACGAGCAGTACTTC. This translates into CASSYSSASYEQYF.